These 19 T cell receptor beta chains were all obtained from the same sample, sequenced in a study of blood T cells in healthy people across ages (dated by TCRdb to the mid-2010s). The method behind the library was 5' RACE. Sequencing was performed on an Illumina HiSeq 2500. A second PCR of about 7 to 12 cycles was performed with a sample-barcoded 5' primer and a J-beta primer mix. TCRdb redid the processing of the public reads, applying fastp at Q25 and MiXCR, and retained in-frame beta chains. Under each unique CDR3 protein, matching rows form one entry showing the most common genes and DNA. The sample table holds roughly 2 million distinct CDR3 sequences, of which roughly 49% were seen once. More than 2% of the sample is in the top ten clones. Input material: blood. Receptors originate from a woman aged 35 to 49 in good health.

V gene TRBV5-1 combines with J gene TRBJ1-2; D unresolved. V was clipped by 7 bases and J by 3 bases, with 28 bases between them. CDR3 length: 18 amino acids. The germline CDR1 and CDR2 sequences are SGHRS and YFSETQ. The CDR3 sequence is CASGYQETNPGRDYGYTF. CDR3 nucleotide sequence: TGCGCCAGCGGATACCAAGAAACAAATCCCGGGCGAGACTATGGCTACACCTTC.

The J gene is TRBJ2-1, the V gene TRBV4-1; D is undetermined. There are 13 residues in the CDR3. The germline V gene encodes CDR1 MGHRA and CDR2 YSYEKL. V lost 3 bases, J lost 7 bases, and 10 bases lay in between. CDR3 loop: CASSHPDRNEQFF. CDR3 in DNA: TGCGCCAGCAGCCATCCGGACCGAAATGAGCAGTTCTTC.

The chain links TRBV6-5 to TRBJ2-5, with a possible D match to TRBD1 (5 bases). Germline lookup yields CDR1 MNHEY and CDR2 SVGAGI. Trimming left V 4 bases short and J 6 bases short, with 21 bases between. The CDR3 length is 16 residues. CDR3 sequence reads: CASSSTTVGMVKTQYF. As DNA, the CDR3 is TGTGCCAGCAGTTCCACGACAGTGGGCATGGTAAAGACCCAGTACTTC.

CDR3 sequence reads: CASSYGKQGASTDTQYF. CDR3 bases: TGTGCCAGCAGTTACGGGAAACAGGGCGCTAGCACAGATACGCAGTATTTT. The V gene is TRBV6-6, the J gene TRBJ2-3; D may be TRBD1 (6 bases). V lost 2 bases and J lost 0, with 15 bases in between. The CDR3 contains 17 residues. Germline V gene data show CDR1 as MNHNY and CDR2 as SVGAGI (reference sequence).

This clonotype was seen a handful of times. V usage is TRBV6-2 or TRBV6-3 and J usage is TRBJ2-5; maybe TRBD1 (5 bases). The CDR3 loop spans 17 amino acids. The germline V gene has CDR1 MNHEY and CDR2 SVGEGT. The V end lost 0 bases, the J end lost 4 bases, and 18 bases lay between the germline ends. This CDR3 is CASSYSAGLVDRETQYF. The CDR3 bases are TGTGCCAGCAGTTACTCGGCAGGGCTGGTTGATCGAGAGACCCAGTACTTC.

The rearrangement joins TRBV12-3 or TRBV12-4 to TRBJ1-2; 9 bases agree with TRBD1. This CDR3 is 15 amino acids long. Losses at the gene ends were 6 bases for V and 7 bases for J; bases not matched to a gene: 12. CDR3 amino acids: CASSRTGTGSRGYTF. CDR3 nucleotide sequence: TGTGCCAGCAGCCGAACCGGGACAGGGAGCCGTGGCTACACCTTC.

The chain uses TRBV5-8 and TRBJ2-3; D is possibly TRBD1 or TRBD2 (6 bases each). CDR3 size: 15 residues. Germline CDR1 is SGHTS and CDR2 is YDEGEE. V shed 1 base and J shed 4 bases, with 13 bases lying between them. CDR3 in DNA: TGTGCCAGCAGCTTGAGGGGGGATAAGGCAGATACGCAGTATTTT. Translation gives CASSLRGDKADTQYF.

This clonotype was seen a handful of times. The chain's CDR3 is CSGTGTPLNTEAFF. CDR3 DNA: TGCAGCGGGACCGGGACACCACTGAACACTGAAGCTTTCTTT. The gene calls are TRBV29-1 and TRBJ1-1; TRBD1 is a possible D gene (6 bases). The CDR3 runs to 14 residues. The V end lost 7 bases, the J end lost 0 bases, and 15 bases lay between the germline ends. Looked up from germline, CDR1 is SQVTM and CDR2 is ANQGSEA.

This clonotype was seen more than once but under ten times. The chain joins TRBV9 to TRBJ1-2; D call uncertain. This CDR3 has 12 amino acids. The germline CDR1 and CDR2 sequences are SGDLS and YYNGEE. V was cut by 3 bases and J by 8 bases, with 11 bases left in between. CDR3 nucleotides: TGTGCCAGCAGCGGGGCCGGGATCGGCTACACCTTC. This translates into CASSGAGIGYTF.

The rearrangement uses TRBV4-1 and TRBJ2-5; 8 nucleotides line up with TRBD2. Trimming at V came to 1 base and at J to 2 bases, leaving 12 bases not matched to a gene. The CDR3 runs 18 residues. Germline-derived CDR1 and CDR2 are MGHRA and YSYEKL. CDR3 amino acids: CASSQGVEKRGTQETQYF. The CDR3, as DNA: TGCGCCAGCAGCCAAGGTGTTGAGAAGCGGGGGACTCAAGAGACCCAGTACTTC.

DNA for the CDR3: TGCAGTGCTCCACCACCAGACCGATCTCCGGCGCACTATGGCTACACCTTC. This codes for CSAPPPDRSPAHYGYTF. This sequence joins TRBV20-1 and TRBJ1-2, with D uncertain. Germline loops: CDR1 DFQATT, CDR2 SNEGSKA (reference sequence). The CDR3 contains 17 residues. Trimming removed 5 bases at V and 3 bases at J, with 25 bases between.

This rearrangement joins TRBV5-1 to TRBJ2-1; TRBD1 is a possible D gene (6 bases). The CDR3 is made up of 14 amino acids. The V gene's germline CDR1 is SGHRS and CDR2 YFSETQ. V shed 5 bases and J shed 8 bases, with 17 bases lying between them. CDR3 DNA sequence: TGCGCCAGCAGGTCGGACAGCTTGAGCGATGAGCAGTTCTTC. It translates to CASRSDSLSDEQFF.

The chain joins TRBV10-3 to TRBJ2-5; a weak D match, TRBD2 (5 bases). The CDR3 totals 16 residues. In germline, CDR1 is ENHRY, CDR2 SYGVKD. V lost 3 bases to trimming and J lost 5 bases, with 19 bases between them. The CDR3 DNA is TGTGCCATCAGTGATCTAGGCGGAGGTGATCGGGAGACCCAGTACTTC. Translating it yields CAISDLGGGDRETQYF.

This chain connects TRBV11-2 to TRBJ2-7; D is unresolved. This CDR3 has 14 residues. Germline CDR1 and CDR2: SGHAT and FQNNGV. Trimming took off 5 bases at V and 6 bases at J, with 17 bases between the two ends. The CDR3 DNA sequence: TGTGCCAGCAGCCCGCCCCCCCTGAGCAGCGAGCAGTACTTC. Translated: CASSPPPLSSEQYF.

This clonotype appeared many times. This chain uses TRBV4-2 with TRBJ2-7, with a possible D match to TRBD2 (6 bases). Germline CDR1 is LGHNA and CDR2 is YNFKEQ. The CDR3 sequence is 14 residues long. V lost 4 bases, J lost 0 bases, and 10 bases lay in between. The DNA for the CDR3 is TGTGCCAGCAGCCCGGGGGAACCCTCCTACGAGCAGTACTTC. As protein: CASSPGEPSYEQYF.

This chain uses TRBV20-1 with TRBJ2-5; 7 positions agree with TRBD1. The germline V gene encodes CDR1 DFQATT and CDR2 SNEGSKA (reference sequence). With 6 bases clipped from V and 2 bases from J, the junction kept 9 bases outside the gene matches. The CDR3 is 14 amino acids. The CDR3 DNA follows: TGCAGTGCCCCAGACAGGGTCCGTCAAGAGACCCAGTACTTC. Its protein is CSAPDRVRQETQYF.

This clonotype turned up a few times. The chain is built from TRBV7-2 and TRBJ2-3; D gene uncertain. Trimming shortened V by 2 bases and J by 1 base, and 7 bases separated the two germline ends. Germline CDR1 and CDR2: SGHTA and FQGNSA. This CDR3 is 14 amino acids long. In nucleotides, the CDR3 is TGTGCCAGCAGCTTACGGTACCGCACAGATACGCAGTATTTT. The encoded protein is CASSLRYRTDTQYF.

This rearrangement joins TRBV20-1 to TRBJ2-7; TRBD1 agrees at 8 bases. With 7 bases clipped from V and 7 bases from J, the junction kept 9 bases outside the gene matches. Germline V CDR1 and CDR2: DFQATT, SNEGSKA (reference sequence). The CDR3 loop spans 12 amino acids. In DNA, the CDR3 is TGCAGTGAAGGCAGGGGGCGGGATGAGCAGTACTTC. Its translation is CSEGRGRDEQYF.

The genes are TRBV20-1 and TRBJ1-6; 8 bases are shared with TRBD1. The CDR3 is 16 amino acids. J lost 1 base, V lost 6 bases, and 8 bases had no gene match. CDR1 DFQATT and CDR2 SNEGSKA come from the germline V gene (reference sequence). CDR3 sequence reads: CSAPRTGRSYNSPLHF. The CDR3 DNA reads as TGCAGTGCGCCGAGGACAGGGAGGTCCTATAATTCACCCCTCCACTTT.